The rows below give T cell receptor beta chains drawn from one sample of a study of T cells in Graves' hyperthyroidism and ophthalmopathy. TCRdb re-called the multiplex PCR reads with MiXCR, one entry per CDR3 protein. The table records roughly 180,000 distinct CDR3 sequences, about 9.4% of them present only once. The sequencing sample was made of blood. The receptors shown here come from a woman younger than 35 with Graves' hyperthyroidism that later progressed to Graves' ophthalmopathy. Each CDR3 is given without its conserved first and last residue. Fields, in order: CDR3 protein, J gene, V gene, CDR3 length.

CDR3: AWGNGFQPQH
J: TRBJ1-5
V: TRBV30
length: 10

CDR3: ASNLEASSTDTQY
J: TRBJ2-3
V: TRBV6-1
length: 13

CDR3: ASSDRGTGQAKTQY
J: TRBJ2-5
V: TRBV6-1
length: 14

CDR3: ASSFGTSFPGELF
J: TRBJ2-2
V: TRBV13
length: 13

CDR3: ASSLGIGGLSYNEQF
J: TRBJ2-1
V: TRBV7-6
length: 15

CDR3: ASSLADSNYEQY
J: TRBJ2-7
V: TRBV12-3/TRBV12-4
length: 12

CDR3: SARWQNSNQPQH
J: TRBJ1-5
V: TRBV20-1
length: 12

CDR3: ASSQALTSGGIGEQF
J: TRBJ2-1
V: TRBV4-1
length: 15

CDR3: ASSPLLQETQY
J: TRBJ2-5
V: TRBV18
length: 11

CDR3: ASSQTYRGGTEAF
J: TRBJ1-1
V: TRBV28
length: 13

CDR3: ASSQPRDSNYEQY
J: TRBJ2-7
V: TRBV4-1
length: 13

CDR3: AGRLGQGRTWELF
J: TRBJ2-2
V: TRBV7-3
length: 13

CDR3: ASKTGTSGSIGFNEQF
J: TRBJ2-1
V: TRBV19
length: 16

CDR3: AWSVLWGEQF
J: TRBJ2-1
V: TRBV30
length: 10

CDR3: ASSILTGDYGYT
J: TRBJ1-2
V: TRBV7-9
length: 12

CDR3: ASSQDRSGFAAQY
J: TRBJ2-5
V: TRBV16
length: 13

CDR3: SARTLRGNRAYEQY
J: TRBJ2-7
V: TRBV20-1
length: 14

CDR3: ASSDRKNTEAF
J: TRBJ1-1
V: TRBV6-1
length: 11

CDR3: ASSLLAFNEQF
J: TRBJ2-1
V: TRBV12-3/TRBV12-4
length: 11

CDR3: ASSPGLAGGASYNEQF
J: TRBJ2-1
V: TRBV5-4
length: 16

CDR3: ASSLNIGTTEAF
J: TRBJ1-1
V: TRBV28
length: 12

CDR3: AWSVLPDPSTDTQY
J: TRBJ2-3
V: TRBV30
length: 14

CDR3: ASSITGPGELF
J: TRBJ2-2
V: TRBV9
length: 11

CDR3: ATSDPRTGGTDTQY
J: TRBJ2-3
V: TRBV24-1
length: 14

CDR3: ASRRQGAREQY
J: TRBJ2-7
V: TRBV28
length: 11

CDR3: ASSPNFGLAGGPQY
J: TRBJ2-7
V: TRBV7-9
length: 14

CDR3: ASSSGQGAPTIY
J: TRBJ1-3
V: TRBV5-5
length: 12

CDR3: SGVTGTAPYEQY
J: TRBJ2-7
V: TRBV29-1
length: 12

CDR3: ASSMGGFQNIQY
J: TRBJ2-4
V: TRBV19
length: 12

CDR3: ASSPGIGNTEAF
J: TRBJ1-1
V: TRBV14
length: 12

CDR3: ATRQSSYNSPLH
J: TRBJ1-6
V: TRBV19
length: 12

CDR3: ASSQRTSGGHRQETQY
J: TRBJ2-5
V: TRBV4-2
length: 16

CDR3: ASSRSRLAVKETQY
J: TRBJ2-5
V: TRBV6-1
length: 14

CDR3: TSSSSTTGGSPADTQY
J: TRBJ2-3
V: TRBV7-9
length: 16

CDR3: SAEGAGATGELF
J: TRBJ2-2
V: TRBV20-1
length: 12

CDR3: ASTRTGGGNQPQH
J: TRBJ1-5
V: TRBV6-1
length: 13

CDR3: ASSSIGTGTTNEKLF
J: TRBJ1-4
V: TRBV5-4
length: 15

CDR3: ASSFGRTSYEQY
J: TRBJ2-7
V: TRBV7-2
length: 12

CDR3: ASSAGTSPGLAGGNEQF
J: TRBJ2-1
V: TRBV9
length: 17

CDR3: SAITGTSGGDTQY
J: TRBJ2-3
V: TRBV20-1
length: 13

CDR3: ASSHSNQGWY
J: TRBJ2-7
V: TRBV19
length: 10

CDR3: AISDGTSGKDTQY
J: TRBJ2-3
V: TRBV10-3
length: 13

CDR3: ASGTGTGGANTGELF
J: TRBJ2-2
V: TRBV5-1
length: 15

CDR3: AISGQGLAF
J: TRBJ1-1
V: TRBV10-3
length: 9